The clone carrying this TCR beta chain was observed once. Antigen unknown. A much larger clone differs by one base, so this may be a read error. The record originates from a study of T cells in Graves' hyperthyroidism and ophthalmopathy. Points from the study as a whole: Ophthalmopathy was told apart from stable hyperthyroidism by a 13 V-J model.

CDR3 length: 15 residues. CDR1 and CDR2 (germline): LGHDT, YNNKEL (reference sequence). Ophthalmopathy patients all had a Clinical Activity Score of at least 3, a NOSPECS grade of at least 4 and disease under 3 months old. Exclusion criteria comprised uncontrolled infection, other autoimmune disease, pregnancy or lactation. Fresh peripheral blood, around 11 ml of it, supplied the PBMCs. It was RNA transcripts that yielded the amplified TCR beta CDR3 regions. A first-round RT-PCR of the TCR CDR3 used the HTBI primer set. TCRdb reprocessed the multiplex PCR reads via MiXCR and lists one record per CDR3 protein. The sample yields hundreds of thousands of distinct CDR3 sequences, over 12% seen once.

The clonotype comes from a middle-aged man with Graves' ophthalmopathy. This chain uses TRBV3-1 with TRBJ2-3, with D perhaps being TRBD1 or TRBD2 (5 bases each). Sequenced sample: blood. CDR3 region: CASSQLGTGTDTQCF. CDR3 nucleotide sequence: TGTGCCAGCAGCCAACTAGGGACGGGCACAGATACGCAGTGTTTT.